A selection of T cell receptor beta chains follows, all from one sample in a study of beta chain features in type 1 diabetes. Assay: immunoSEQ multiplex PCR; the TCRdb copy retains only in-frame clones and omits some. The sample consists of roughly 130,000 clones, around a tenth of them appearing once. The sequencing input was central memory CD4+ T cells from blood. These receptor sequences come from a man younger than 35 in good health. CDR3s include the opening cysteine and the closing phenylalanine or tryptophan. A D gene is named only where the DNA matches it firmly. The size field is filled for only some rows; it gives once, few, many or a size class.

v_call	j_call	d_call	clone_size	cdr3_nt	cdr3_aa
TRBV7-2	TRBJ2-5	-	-	TGTGCCAGCAGCTTAGCAGGACACGAGCTAGAGACCCAGTACTTC	CASSLAGHELETQYF
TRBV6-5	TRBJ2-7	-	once	TGTGCCACGGCGGGGGCCGGCGAGCAGTACTTC	CATAGAGEQYF
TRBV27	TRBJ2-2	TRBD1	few	TGTGCCAGCAAAAAGGGGGGACAGGGGCTCTACACCGGGGAGCTGTTTTTT	CASKKGGQGLYTGELFF
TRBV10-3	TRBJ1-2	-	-	TGTGCCATCAGTGAGTCGACGGGAGGGTTTGGCTACACCTTC	CAISESTGGFGYTF
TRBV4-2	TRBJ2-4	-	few	TGTGCCAGCAGCCAAGACAATGCAGGGCTTAGTCAAAACATTCAGTACTTC	CASSQDNAGLSQNIQYF
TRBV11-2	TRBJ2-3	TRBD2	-	TGTGCCAGCAGCGATGCCGGGACTAGTTTGTGGGATACGCAGTATTTT	CASSDAGTSLWDTQYF
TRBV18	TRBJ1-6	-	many	TGTGCCAGCTCGCCAAGCGCAGACGGTTCACCCCTCCACTTT	CASSPSADGSPLHF
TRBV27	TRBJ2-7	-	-	TGTGCCAGCAGTTTATATGCGACAGGAGTTTACGAGCAGTACTTC	CASSLYATGVYEQYF
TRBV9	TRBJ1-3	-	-	TGTGCCAGCAGCGTACGTGGCCAGGGATCGGGAAACACCATATATTTT	CASSVRGQGSGNTIYF
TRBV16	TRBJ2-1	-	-	TGTGCCAGCAGCCCCTTTGGGCCCGCCAACAATGAGCAGTTCTTC	CASSPFGPANNEQFF
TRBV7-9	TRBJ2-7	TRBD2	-	TGTGCCAGCAGCCCCGGACTAGACGAGCAGTACTTC	CASSPGLDEQYF
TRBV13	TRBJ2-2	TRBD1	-	TGTGCCAGCAGCCCCAGCAGGGGGCCCGGGGAGCTTTTTTTT	CASSPSRGPGELFF
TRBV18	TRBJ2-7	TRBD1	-	TGTGCCAGCTCACCACCGGGACAGGAATCCTACGAGCAGTACTTC	CASSPPGQESYEQYF
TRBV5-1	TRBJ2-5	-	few	TGCGCCAGCAGCTTGGGAGAGATTGGAGAGACCCAGTACTTC	CASSLGEIGETQYF
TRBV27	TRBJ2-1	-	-	TGTGCCAGCCAAGGTGCGGGCGCCGCTGACAATGAGCAGTTCTTC	CASQGAGAADNEQFF
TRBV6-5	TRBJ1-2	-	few	TGTGCCAGCAGGAAAACAGACATCTATGGCTACACCTTC	CASRKTDIYGYTF
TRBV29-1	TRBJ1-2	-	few	TGCAGCGTTGAAGATCCGGGGGACTATGGCTACACCTTC	CSVEDPGDYGYTF
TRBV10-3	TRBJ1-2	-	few	TGTGCCATCAGCGGACAGAGCCTCGTTGGCTACACCTTC	CAISGQSLVGYTF
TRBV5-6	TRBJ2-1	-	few	TGTGCCAGCAGCTTTCGCCCGAGCTCCTACAATGAGCAGTTCTTC	CASSFRPSSYNEQFF
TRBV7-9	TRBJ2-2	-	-	TGTGCCAGCGAGACAGTGAACACCGGGGAGCTGTTTTTT	CASETVNTGELFF
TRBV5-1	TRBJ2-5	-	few	TGCGCCAGCAGCTTGGTGGCGGGGGCCGGTGAGACCCAGTACTTC	CASSLVAGAGETQYF
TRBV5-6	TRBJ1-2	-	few	TGTGCCAGCAGCTTGCGGGTAGAGTATGGCTACACCTTC	CASSLRVEYGYTF